These T cell receptor beta chains were read from a single sample in a study of technical replicates of blood from a few donors. Clones were read by immunoSEQ multiplex PCR, and TCRdb kept only the in-frame ones, dropping some. In the table there are about 71,000 clones, roughly 96% of which are singletons. Sequenced material: T cells isolated from PBMCs. The receptors derive from a human donor in good health. Each CDR3 is given with its conserved first and last residue. Each record gives: V gene, D gene, J gene, CDR3 protein. D genes are given only for firm matches.

v_call: TRBV4-1; d_call: TRBD1; j_call: TRBJ1-2; cdr3_aa: CASSQRPTGGFTTF
v_call: TRBV4-2; d_call: NA; j_call: TRBJ2-5; cdr3_aa: CASSQSTGSQETQYF
v_call: TRBV7-9; d_call: NA; j_call: TRBJ2-1; cdr3_aa: CASPAASSYNEQFF
v_call: TRBV19; d_call: NA; j_call: TRBJ1-4; cdr3_aa: CASSSGFGGEKLFF
v_call: TRBV12-5; d_call: TRBD2; j_call: TRBJ2-1; cdr3_aa: CASGKGSGLYYNEQFF
v_call: TRBV4-1; d_call: TRBD2; j_call: TRBJ2-7; cdr3_aa: CASSQDGGDSYEQYF
v_call: TRBV11-3; d_call: NA; j_call: TRBJ1-2; cdr3_aa: CASSAREAYGYTF
v_call: TRBV9; d_call: NA; j_call: TRBJ1-2; cdr3_aa: CASSVDRDYGYTF
v_call: TRBV11-3; d_call: NA; j_call: TRBJ2-7; cdr3_aa: CASSSVSYEQYF
v_call: TRBV7-2; d_call: NA; j_call: TRBJ1-4; cdr3_aa: CASSLVGGPGEKLFF
v_call: TRBV28; d_call: NA; j_call: TRBJ1-1; cdr3_aa: CASSSRGYGAFF
v_call: TRBV5-1; d_call: NA; j_call: TRBJ2-7; cdr3_aa: CASSLGDSSYEQYF
v_call: TRBV5-6; d_call: NA; j_call: TRBJ1-4; cdr3_aa: CASSFSGTVNEKLFF
v_call: TRBV2; d_call: NA; j_call: TRBJ2-1; cdr3_aa: CASTVQGFNEQFF
v_call: TRBV5-1; d_call: NA; j_call: TRBJ1-2; cdr3_aa: CASSFQGYGYTF
v_call: TRBV7-6; d_call: TRBD1; j_call: TRBJ1-1; cdr3_aa: CASSARTGLNTEAFF
v_call: TRBV5-1; d_call: NA; j_call: TRBJ2-7; cdr3_aa: CASNQGRSPATGVGYEQYF
v_call: TRBV4-2; d_call: NA; j_call: TRBJ1-6; cdr3_aa: CASSQEGQGGSPLHF
v_call: TRBV6-5; d_call: NA; j_call: TRBJ1-3; cdr3_aa: CASSLRGASGNTIYF
v_call: TRBV29-1; d_call: TRBD2; j_call: TRBJ2-5; cdr3_aa: CSVPWEGGETQYF
v_call: TRBV28; d_call: NA; j_call: TRBJ2-6; cdr3_aa: CASLGGSSGANVLTF
v_call: TRBV9; d_call: TRBD1; j_call: TRBJ1-4; cdr3_aa: CASSSDRGFEKLFF
v_call: TRBV5-4; d_call: NA; j_call: TRBJ1-2; cdr3_aa: CASSQSGPSNYGYTF
v_call: TRBV6-1; d_call: TRBD1; j_call: TRBJ1-5; cdr3_aa: CASSEARPRTGTGNTSNQPQHF
v_call: TRBV29-1; d_call: TRBD1; j_call: TRBJ1-2; cdr3_aa: CSVHRGGGYTF
v_call: TRBV7-3; d_call: TRBD1; j_call: TRBJ1-1; cdr3_aa: CASSRQGNTEAFF
v_call: TRBV27; d_call: NA; j_call: TRBJ1-2; cdr3_aa: CASRSTGVIYGYTF
v_call: TRBV10-1; d_call: TRBD1; j_call: TRBJ2-7; cdr3_aa: CASSPDRVQVYEQYF
v_call: TRBV28; d_call: TRBD1; j_call: TRBJ2-2; cdr3_aa: CASTAGGNTGELFF
v_call: TRBV5-6; d_call: NA; j_call: TRBJ2-3; cdr3_aa: CASSLFTGLDTQYF
v_call: TRBV6-5; d_call: TRBD1; j_call: TRBJ2-2; cdr3_aa: CASSYWGQPVTGELFF
v_call: TRBV29-1; d_call: NA; j_call: TRBJ1-4; cdr3_aa: CSAMDTGGVNEKLFF
v_call: TRBV11-2; d_call: NA; j_call: TRBJ2-1; cdr3_aa: CASSLGGQLEAYNEQFF
v_call: TRBV28; d_call: NA; j_call: TRBJ1-1; cdr3_aa: CASTLGNTEAFF
v_call: TRBV10-3; d_call: TRBD2; j_call: TRBJ2-5; cdr3_aa: CATSQRGQETQYF
v_call: TRBV2; d_call: NA; j_call: TRBJ1-1; cdr3_aa: CASNGAMNTEAFF
v_call: TRBV19; d_call: NA; j_call: TRBJ1-1; cdr3_aa: CASSTSGLPNTEAFF
v_call: TRBV25-1; d_call: NA; j_call: TRBJ2-1; cdr3_aa: CASSRGIGQFF
v_call: TRBV5-4; d_call: NA; j_call: TRBJ2-7; cdr3_aa: CASSLSFADEQYF
v_call: TRBV1; d_call: NA; j_call: TRBJ2-3; cdr3_aa: CTSSRKTSTIHTQYF
v_call: TRBV2; d_call: NA; j_call: TRBJ2-1; cdr3_aa: CASRPPVENEQFF
v_call: TRBV11-2; d_call: TRBD1; j_call: TRBJ2-7; cdr3_aa: CATNRGQEEQYF
v_call: TRBV7-6; d_call: NA; j_call: TRBJ1-3; cdr3_aa: CASSLAGVNTIYF
v_call: TRBV7-6; d_call: TRBD2; j_call: TRBJ2-3; cdr3_aa: CASSLDVLAGPDTQYF
v_call: TRBV28; d_call: NA; j_call: TRBJ1-3; cdr3_aa: CASSFPGLVGNTIYF
v_call: TRBV6-6; d_call: TRBD1; j_call: TRBJ2-7; cdr3_aa: CASSRRDRVNEQYF
v_call: TRBV19; d_call: NA; j_call: TRBJ1-1; cdr3_aa: CASSIGRATFF
v_call: TRBV11-2; d_call: NA; j_call: TRBJ2-5; cdr3_aa: CASSSQGGRETQYF
v_call: TRBV6-1; d_call: NA; j_call: TRBJ1-6; cdr3_aa: CASSEVAGFHSPLHF